A single T cell receptor (beta chain) is shown here with its context. The sample originates from a study of blood T cell repertoires in COVID-19. Study overall: Sites in the United States, Italy and Spain provided acute and convalescent COVID-19 samples.

Measured with immunoSEQ multiplex PCR; TCRdb has only the in-frame clones, and not every one. The table has around 250,000 clones, around 78% seen once; the top ten hold under 5.5%. The CDR3 contains 15 residues. The junction had 6 bases not matched to a gene; V was cut back by 4 bases and J by 2 bases. Germline V gene lookup returns CDR1 SGHDT and CDR2 YYEEEE. The gene calls are TRBV5-6 and TRBJ2-4; TRBD1 matches at 7 bases. Sequencing input: peripheral blood. This clonotype was obtained from a man aged 55 to 70 who had recovered from COVID-19. The CDR3, as DNA: TGTGCCAGCAGCGGTGACAGGGCAACCAAAAACATTCAGTACTTC. Protein sequence: CASSGDRATKNIQYF.